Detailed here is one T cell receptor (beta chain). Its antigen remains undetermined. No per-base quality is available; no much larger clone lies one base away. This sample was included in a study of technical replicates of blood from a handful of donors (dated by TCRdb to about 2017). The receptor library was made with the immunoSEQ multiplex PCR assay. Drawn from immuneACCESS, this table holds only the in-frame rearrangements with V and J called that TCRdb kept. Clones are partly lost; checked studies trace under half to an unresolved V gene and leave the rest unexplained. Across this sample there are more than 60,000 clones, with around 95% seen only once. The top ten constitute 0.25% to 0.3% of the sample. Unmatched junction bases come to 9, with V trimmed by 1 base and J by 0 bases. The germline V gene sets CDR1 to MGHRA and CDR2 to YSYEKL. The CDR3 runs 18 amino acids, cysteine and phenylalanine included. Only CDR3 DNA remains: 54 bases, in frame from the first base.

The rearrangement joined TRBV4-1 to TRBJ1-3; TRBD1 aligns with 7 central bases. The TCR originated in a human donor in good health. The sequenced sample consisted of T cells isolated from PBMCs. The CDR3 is CASSQALDRYRSGNTIYF. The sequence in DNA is TGCGCCAGCAGCCAAGCCTTGGACAGGTACCGCTCTGGAAACACCATATATTTT.